The 3 T cell receptor beta chains in this list originate from one sample, sequenced in a study of tissue T cells after allogeneic stem cell transplantation. TCRdb's table, derived via immunoSEQ multiplex PCR, lists solely in-frame clones and lacks some. Of about 21,000 clones listed, 69% were seen once; the top ten hold 0.35% to 0.5%. Sequencing was performed on blood. The receptors here all came from a female BALB/c mouse in good health. The MHC haplotype of the strain is H2-d.

A word on this clone: Gene names and germline refer to mouse. From the germline J gene comes the end of the CDR3, since the read stops 1 residue before it. The gene calls are TRBV3 and TRBJ1-1; D unresolved. The CDR3 has 11 residues. Trimming left V 5 bases short and J 3 bases short, with 4 bases between. Germline V gene lookup returns CDR1 SNHLY and CDR2 FYNGKV (reference sequence). The CDR3 reads CASSGDTEVFF. The sequenced CDR3 bases are TGTGCCAGCAGCGGGGACACAGAAGTCTTC.

On this clone itself: These gene names are mouse names. The read terminates 1 residue before the CDR3 end, so the remaining end is supplied by the germline J gene. The chain recombines TRBV13-1 with TRBJ2-5, with D possibly TRBD1 on 6 matching bases. Trimming took off 3 bases at V and 2 bases at J, with 10 bases between the two ends. This CDR3 region has 14 residues. Germline CDR1 reads NSHNY; CDR2 reads SYGAGN. The CDR3 reads CASSGDILQDTQYF. The CDR3 bases that were read are TGTGCCAGCAGTGGGGACATTCTCCAAGACACCCAGTAC.

A few counts support this clone. The listed genes are named as in mouse. Read coverage stops 1 residue before the CDR3 terminus; the germline J gene supplies the remainder. The V and J genes are TRBV13-1 and TRBJ2-3; D is unclear. V lost 0 bases, J lost 4 bases, and 0 bases lay in between. Germline CDR1 is NSHNY and CDR2 is SYGAGN. This CDR3 has 11 amino acids. The sequenced CDR3 bases are TGTGCCAGCAGTGATGCAGAAACGCTGTAT. Translating it yields CASSDAETLY. The full CDR3 protein reads CASSDAETLYF.